The T cell receptor (beta chain) under discussion was sequenced for a study of blood T cell repertoires in COVID-19. Study in general: COVID-19 samples collected from the United States, Italy and Spain covered acute and convalescent phases.

Participant age was 18 to 89 years, and participants resided in 25 or so US areas. Assay: immunoSEQ multiplex PCR; the TCRdb copy retains only in-frame clones and omits some. The sample yields 250,000 to 350,000 clones, about 87% seen once. On this clone itself: Given a much more abundant clone one base away, this may be a read error.

Trimming removed 3 bases at V and 1 base at J, with 6 bases between. Germline lookup yields CDR1 SGHTA and CDR2 FQGNSA. This CDR3 has 13 amino acids. The TCR sequence derives from a woman aged 25 to 39 who had recovered from COVID-19. V gene TRBV7-2 combines with J gene TRBJ1-1; D gene ambiguous. Sample: PBMCs or T cells enriched from blood (not recorded which). CDR3 coding DNA: TGTGCCAGCAGCTTTTTCGGGAACACTGAAGCTTTCTTT. This codes for CASSFFGNTEAFF.